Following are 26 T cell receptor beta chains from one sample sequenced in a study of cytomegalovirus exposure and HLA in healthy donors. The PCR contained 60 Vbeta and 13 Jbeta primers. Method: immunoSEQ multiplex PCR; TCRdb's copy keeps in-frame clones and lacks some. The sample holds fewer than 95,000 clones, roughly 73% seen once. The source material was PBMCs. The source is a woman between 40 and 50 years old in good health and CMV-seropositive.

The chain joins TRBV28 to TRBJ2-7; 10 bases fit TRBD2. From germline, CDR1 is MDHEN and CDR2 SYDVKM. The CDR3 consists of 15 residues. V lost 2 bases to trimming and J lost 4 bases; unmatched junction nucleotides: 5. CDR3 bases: TGTGCCAGCAGTTTAGTACTAGCGGGAACGTACGAGCAGTACTTC. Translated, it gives CASSLVLAGTYEQYF.

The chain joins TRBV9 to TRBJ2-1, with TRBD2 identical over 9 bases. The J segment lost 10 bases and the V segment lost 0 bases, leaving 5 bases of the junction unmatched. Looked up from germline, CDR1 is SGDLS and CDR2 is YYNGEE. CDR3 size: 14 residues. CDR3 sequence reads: CASSVATSGSEQFF. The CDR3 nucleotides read TGTGCCAGCAGCGTAGCGACTAGCGGCTCGGAGCAGTTCTTC.

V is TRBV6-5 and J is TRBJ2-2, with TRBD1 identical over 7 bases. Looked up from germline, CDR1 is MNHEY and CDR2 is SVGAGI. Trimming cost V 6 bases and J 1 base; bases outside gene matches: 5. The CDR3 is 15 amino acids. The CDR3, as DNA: TGTGCCAGCAGCCGGAACAGGGGGAACACCGGGGAGCTGTTTTTT. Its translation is CASSRNRGNTGELFF.

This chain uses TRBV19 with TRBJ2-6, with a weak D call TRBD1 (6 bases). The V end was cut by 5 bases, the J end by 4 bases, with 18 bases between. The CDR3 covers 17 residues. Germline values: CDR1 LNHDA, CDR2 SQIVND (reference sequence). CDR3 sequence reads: CASSLPGHSTGANVLTF. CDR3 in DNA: TGTGCCAGTAGTCTTCCGGGACACTCGACCGGGGCCAACGTCCTGACTTTC.

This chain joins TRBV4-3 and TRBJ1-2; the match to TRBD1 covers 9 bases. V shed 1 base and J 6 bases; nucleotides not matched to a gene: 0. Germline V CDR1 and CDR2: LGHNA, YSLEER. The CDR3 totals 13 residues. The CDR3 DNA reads TGCGCCAGCAGCCAAGGGACAGGGGATGGCTACACCTTC. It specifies CASSQGTGDGYTF.

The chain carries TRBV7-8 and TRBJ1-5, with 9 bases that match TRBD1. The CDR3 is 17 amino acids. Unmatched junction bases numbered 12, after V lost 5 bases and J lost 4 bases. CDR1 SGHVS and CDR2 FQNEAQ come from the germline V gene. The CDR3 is CASSLLRRGTGNQPQHF. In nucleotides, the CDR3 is TGTGCCAGCAGCCTACTTCGGAGGGGGACAGGGAATCAGCCCCAGCATTTT.

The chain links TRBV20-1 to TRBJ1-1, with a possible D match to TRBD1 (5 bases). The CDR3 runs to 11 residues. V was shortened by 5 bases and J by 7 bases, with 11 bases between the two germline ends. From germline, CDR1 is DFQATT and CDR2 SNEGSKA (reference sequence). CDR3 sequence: CSAPRQFEAFF. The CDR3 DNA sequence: TGCAGTGCTCCCCGACAGTTTGAAGCTTTCTTT.

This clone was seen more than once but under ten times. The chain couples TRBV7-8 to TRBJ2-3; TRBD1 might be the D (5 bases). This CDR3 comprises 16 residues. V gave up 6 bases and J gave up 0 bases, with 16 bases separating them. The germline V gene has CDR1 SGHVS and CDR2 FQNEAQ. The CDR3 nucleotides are TGTGCCAGCAGAAAGTACAGGCAAGGCAGCACAGATACGCAGTATTTT. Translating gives CASRKYRQGSTDTQYF.

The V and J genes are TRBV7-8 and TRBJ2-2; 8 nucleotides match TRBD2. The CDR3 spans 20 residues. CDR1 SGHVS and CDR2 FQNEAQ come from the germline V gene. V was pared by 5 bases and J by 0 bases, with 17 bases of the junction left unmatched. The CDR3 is CASSPRLATRKESNTGELFF. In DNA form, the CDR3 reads TGTGCCAGCAGCCCAAGACTAGCGACCCGAAAAGAATCGAACACCGGGGAGCTGTTTTTT.

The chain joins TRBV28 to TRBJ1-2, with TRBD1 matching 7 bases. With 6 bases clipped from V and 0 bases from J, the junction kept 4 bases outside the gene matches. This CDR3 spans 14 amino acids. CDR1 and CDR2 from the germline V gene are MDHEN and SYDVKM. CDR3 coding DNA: TGTGCCAGCAGGCGGACAGGAGCTAACTATGGCTACACCTTC. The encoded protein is CASRRTGANYGYTF.

The CDR3 sequence is CASSQDSASFSEQYF. The DNA of the CDR3 is TGCGCCAGCAGCCAAGATAGCGCGAGTTTCTCGGAGCAGTACTTC. The chain links TRBV4-3 to TRBJ2-7; possible D gene TRBD2, 5 bases. Trimming took 0 bases from V and 7 from J, leaving 16 bases between them. CDR1 and CDR2 (germline): LGHNA, YSLEER. The CDR3 length is 15 residues.

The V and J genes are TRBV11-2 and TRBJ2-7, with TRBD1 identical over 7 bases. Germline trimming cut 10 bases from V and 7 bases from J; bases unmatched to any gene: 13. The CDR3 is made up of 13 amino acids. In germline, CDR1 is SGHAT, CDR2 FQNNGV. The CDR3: CATRDSEAKEQYF. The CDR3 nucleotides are TGTGCCACCAGGGACAGTGAGGCCAAGGAGCAGTACTTC.

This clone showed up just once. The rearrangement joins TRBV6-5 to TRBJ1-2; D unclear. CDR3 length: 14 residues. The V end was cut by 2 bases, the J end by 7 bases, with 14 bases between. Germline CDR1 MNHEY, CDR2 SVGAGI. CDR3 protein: CASSYERVNPGYTF. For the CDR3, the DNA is TGTGCCAGCAGTTACGAGAGGGTTAACCCTGGCTACACCTTC.

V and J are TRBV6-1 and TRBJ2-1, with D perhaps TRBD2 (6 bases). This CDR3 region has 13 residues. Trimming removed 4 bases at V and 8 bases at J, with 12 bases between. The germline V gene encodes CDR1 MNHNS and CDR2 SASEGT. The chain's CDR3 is CASSAGDGHEQFF. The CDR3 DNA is TGTGCCAGCAGTGCGGGGGACGGGCATGAGCAGTTCTTC.

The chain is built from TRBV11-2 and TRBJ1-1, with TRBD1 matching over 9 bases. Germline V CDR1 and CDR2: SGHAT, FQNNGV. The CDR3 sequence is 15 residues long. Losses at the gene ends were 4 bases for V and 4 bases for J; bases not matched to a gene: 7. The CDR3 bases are TGTGCCAGCAGCTGGACAGGGGAAGTTGGCACTGAAGCTTTCTTT. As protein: CASSWTGEVGTEAFF.

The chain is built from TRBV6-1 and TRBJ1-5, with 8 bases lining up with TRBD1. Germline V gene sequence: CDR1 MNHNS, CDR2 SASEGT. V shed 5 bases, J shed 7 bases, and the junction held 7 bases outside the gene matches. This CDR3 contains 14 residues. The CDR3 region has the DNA TGTGCCAGCAGTTTGACAGGGGCAGGGCAGCCCCAGCATTTT. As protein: CASSLTGAGQPQHF.

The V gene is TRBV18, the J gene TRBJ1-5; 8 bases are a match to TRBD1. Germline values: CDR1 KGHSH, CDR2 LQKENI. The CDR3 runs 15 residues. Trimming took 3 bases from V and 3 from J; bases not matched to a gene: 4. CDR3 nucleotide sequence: TGTGCCAGCTCACCGACAGGGGTTACCAATCAGCCCCAGCATTTT. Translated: CASSPTGVTNQPQHF. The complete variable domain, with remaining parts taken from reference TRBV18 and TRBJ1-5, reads NAGVMQNPRHLVRRRGQEARLRCSPMKGHSHVYWYRQLPEEGLKFMVYLQKENIIDESGMPKERFSAEFPKEGPSILRIQQVVRGDSAAYFCASSPTGVTNQPQHFGDGTRLSIL.

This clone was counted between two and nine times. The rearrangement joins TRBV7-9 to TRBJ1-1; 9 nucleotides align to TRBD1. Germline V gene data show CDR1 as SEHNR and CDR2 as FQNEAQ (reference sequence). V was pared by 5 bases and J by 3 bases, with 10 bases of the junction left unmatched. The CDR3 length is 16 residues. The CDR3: CASSTPTGGYDTEAFF. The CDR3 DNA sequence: TGTGCCAGCAGCACACCGACAGGGGGTTATGACACTGAAGCTTTCTTT. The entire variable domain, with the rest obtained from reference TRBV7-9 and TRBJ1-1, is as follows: DTGVSQNPRHKITKRGQNVTFRCDPISEHNRLYWYRQTLGQGPEFLTYFQNEAQLEKSRLLSDRFSAERPKGSFSTLEIQRTEQGDSAMYLCASSTPTGGYDTEAFFGQGTRLTVV.

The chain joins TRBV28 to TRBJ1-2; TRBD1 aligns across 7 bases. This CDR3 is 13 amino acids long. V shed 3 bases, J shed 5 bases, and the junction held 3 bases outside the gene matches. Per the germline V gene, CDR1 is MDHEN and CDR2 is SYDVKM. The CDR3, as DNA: TGTGCCAGCAGTTTGGGGACAGTTTATGGCTACACCTTC. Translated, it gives CASSLGTVYGYTF.

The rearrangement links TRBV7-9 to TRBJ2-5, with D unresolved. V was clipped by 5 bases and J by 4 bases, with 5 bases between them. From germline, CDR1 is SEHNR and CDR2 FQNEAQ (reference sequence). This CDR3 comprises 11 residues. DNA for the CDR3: TGTGCCAGCAGCCCGGGAGAGACCCAGTACTTC. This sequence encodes CASSPGETQYF.

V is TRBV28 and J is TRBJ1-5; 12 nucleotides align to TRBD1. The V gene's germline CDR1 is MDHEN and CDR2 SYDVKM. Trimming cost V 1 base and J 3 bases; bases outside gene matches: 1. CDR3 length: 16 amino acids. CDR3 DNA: TGTGCCAGCAGTTTATTGGGACAGGGGGCCAATCAGCCCCAGCATTTT. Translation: CASSLLGQGANQPQHF.

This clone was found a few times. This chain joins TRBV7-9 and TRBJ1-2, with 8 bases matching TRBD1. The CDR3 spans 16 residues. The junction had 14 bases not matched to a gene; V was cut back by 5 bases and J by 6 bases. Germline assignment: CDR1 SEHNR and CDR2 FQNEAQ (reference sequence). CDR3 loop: CASSPSPRDRMDGYTF. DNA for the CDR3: TGTGCCAGCAGCCCATCCCCCCGGGACAGGATGGATGGCTACACCTTC.

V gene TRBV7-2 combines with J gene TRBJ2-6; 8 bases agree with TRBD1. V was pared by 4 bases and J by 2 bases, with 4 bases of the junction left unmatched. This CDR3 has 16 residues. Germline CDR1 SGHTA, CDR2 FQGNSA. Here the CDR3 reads CASSSRTGTGANVLTF. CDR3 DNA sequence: TGTGCCAGCAGCTCAAGGACAGGGACTGGGGCCAACGTCCTGACTTTC. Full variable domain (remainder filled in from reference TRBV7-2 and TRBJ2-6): GAGVSQSPSNKVTEKGKDVELRCDPISGHTALYWYRQSLGQGLEFLIYFQGNSAPDKSGLPSDRFSAERTGGSVSTLTIQRTQQEDSAVYLCASSSRTGTGANVLTFGAGSRLTVL.

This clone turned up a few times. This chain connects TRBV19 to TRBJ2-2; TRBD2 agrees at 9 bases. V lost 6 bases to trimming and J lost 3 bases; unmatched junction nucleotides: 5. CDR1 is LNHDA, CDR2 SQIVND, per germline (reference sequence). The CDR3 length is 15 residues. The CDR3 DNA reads TGTGCCAGTAGGTTTGCGGGAGGGTACACCGGGGAGCTGTTTTTT. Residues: CASRFAGGYTGELFF.

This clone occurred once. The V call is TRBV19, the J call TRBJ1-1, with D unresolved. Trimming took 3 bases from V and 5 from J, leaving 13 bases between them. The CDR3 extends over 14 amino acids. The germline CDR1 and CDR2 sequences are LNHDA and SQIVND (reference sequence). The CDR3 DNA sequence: TGTGCCAGTAGTATGGTCGAGGGTAGGACTGAAGCTTTCTTT. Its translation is CASSMVEGRTEAFF.

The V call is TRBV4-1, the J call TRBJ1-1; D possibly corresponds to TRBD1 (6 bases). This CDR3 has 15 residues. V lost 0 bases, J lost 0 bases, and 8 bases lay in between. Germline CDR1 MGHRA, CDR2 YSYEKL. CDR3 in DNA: TGCGCCAGCAGCCAAGATTGGACAGTGAACACTGAAGCTTTCTTT. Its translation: CASSQDWTVNTEAFF.